Listed below are T cell receptor beta chains from one sample, sequenced in a study of T cells in Graves' hyperthyroidism and ophthalmopathy. TCRdb re-analysed the multiplex PCR reads in MiXCR, keeping a single row per CDR3 protein. The repertoire holds some 270,000 distinct CDR3 sequences, with roughly a quarter as singletons. The specimen was blood. These receptor sequences come from a woman between 35 and 50 years old with Graves' ophthalmopathy. CDR3s include the opening cysteine and the closing phenylalanine or tryptophan. Each record gives: V gene, clone size, D gene, J gene, CDR3 protein, CDR3 DNA. The D gene is left open where the match is weak. Rows give clone size only sometimes, using once, few, many, or a class for an expanded clone.

>TRBV10-3|many|.|TRBJ2-7
CAISSGTPYEQYF
TGTGCCATCAGCTCCGGGACACCCTACGAGCAGTACTTC
>TRBV20-1|.|TRBD2|TRBJ2-4
CSARDRSGGAKNIQYF
TGCAGTGCTAGAGATCGGTCCGGGGGGGCCAAAAACATTCAGTACTTC
>TRBV30|.|.|TRBJ2-2
CAWSTGNTGELFF
TGTGCCTGGAGTACCGGAAACACCGGGGAGCTGTTTTTT
>TRBV27|.|TRBD1|TRBJ1-2
CASRDLDRLYGYTF
TGTGCCAGCAGGGACCTGGACAGGCTATATGGCTACACCTTC
>TRBV6-2/TRBV6-3|many|.|TRBJ1-5
CASSSQGNQPQHF
TGTGCCAGCAGTAGTCAGGGGAATCAGCCCCAGCATTTT
>TRBV30|many|.|TRBJ1-1
CAWSTAGPGMDTEAFF
TGTGCCTGGAGTACAGCAGGCCCCGGAATGGACACTGAAGCTTTCTTT
>TRBV12-3/TRBV12-4|once|.|TRBJ2-1
CAIKVTHEQFF
TGTGCCATCAAGGTTACCCACGAGCAGTTCTTC
>TRBV27|.|TRBD2|TRBJ2-7
CASSFGTSGAYEQYF
TGTGCCAGCAGTTTCGGGACTAGCGGAGCCTACGAGCAGTACTTC
>TRBV6-1|few|.|TRBJ1-2
CASSEMGRSYGYTF
TGTGCCAGCAGTGAAATGGGTCGGAGCTATGGCTACACCTTC
>TRBV20-1|few|TRBD2|TRBJ2-7
CSASAKLAGVSYEQYF
TGCAGTGCTAGCGCTAAACTAGCGGGAGTGTCCTACGAGCAGTACTTC
>TRBV27|.|.|TRBJ2-5
CASRYLRGETQYF
TGTGCCAGCCGTTATCTTCGAGGGGAGACCCAGTACTTC
>TRBV20-1|many|.|TRBJ2-2
CSAQPDTGELFF
TGCAGTGCTCAGCCCGACACCGGGGAGCTGTTTTTT
>TRBV6-1|.|TRBD1|TRBJ1-2
CASRAPGTEGNGYTF
TGTGCCAGCAGAGCCCCTGGGACAGAAGGAAATGGCTACACCTTC
>TRBV4-2|many|TRBD1|TRBJ2-7
CASSQDKGQGGNEQYF
TGTGCCAGCAGCCAAGACAAGGGACAGGGGGGCAACGAGCAGTACTTC
>TRBV5-1|.|.|TRBJ1-1
CASRSRARGTEAFF
TGCGCCAGCAGGTCCAGGGCAAGGGGCACTGAAGCTTTCTTT
>TRBV19|.|.|TRBJ2-1
CASKMFYGAYNEQFF
TGTGCCAGTAAGATGTTTTACGGAGCCTACAATGAGCAGTTCTTC
>TRBV3-1|many|.|TRBJ1-5
CASSQGISNQPQHF
TGTGCCAGCAGCCAAGGGATTAGCAATCAGCCCCAGCATTTT
>TRBV5-6|.|.|TRBJ2-7
CASSLARFPGEQSF
TGTGCCAGCAGCTTGGCGAGATTCCCGGGGGAGCAGTCCTTC
>TRBV2|.|.|TRBJ2-7
CASRVLGEQYF
TGTGCCAGCAGAGTCTTGGGGGAGCAGTACTTC
>TRBV6-2/TRBV6-3|many|TRBD2|TRBJ2-5
CASSYSLAGAETQYF
TGTGCCAGCAGTTACTCCCTAGCGGGAGCAGAGACCCAGTACTTC
>TRBV5-1|.|.|TRBJ1-1
CASSPAGLTEAFF
TGCGCCAGCAGCCCGGCGGGACTCACTGAAGCTTTCTTT
>TRBV28|.|.|TRBJ2-7
CDSSHGTQTYEQYF
TGTGACAGCAGTCATGGGACACAAACGTATGAGCAGTACTTC
>TRBV20-1|many|.|TRBJ2-7
CSASTAYEQYF
TGCAGTGCTAGTACGGCCTACGAGCAGTACTTC
>TRBV28|.|TRBD1|TRBJ1-1
CASSGQGAPNTEAFF
TGTGCCAGCAGTGGACAGGGGGCCCCGAACACTGAAGCTTTCTTT
>TRBV6-1|.|.|TRBJ2-4
CASSGFRRGFANIQYF
TGTGCCAGCAGTGGTTTTCGCAGGGGCTTTGCGAACATTCAGTACTTC
>TRBV11-2|many|.|TRBJ1-1
CASSAQGAEAFF
TGTGCCAGCAGCGCACAGGGAGCTGAAGCTTTCTTT
>TRBV6-5|many|TRBD1|TRBJ1-1
CASSYIRGRRTEAFF
TGTGCCAGCAGTTACATCAGGGGGCGAAGGACTGAAGCTTTCTTT
>TRBV28|many|TRBD2|TRBJ2-7
CASKPLAGDRYEQYF
TGTGCCAGCAAACCCCTAGCGGGAGATCGCTACGAGCAGTACTTC
>TRBV7-9|many|.|TRBJ2-2
CATQGLNTGELFF
TGTGCCACCCAGGGGTTGAACACCGGGGAGCTGTTTTTT
>TRBV10-3|many|.|TRBJ1-2
CAISAEGYDGYTF
TGTGCCATCAGTGCAGAAGGGTATGATGGCTACACCTTC
>TRBV7-2|many|TRBD2|TRBJ2-2
CASSSTSGTGELFF
TGTGCCAGCAGCTCGACTAGCGGGACCGGGGAGCTGTTTTTT
>TRBV12-3/TRBV12-4|many|TRBD2|TRBJ2-2
CASSLGAGSTGELFF
TGTGCCAGCAGTTTGGGAGCGGGATCCACCGGGGAGCTGTTTTTT
>TRBV5-1|many|.|TRBJ2-2
CASKEQVSDTGELFF
TGCGCCAGCAAAGAACAGGTTTCGGACACCGGGGAGCTGTTTTTT
>TRBV7-2|few|.|TRBJ2-2
CASSLAVSAGKAGELSF
TGTGCCAGCAGCTTAGCGGTTAGCGCTGGTAAAGCCGGGGAGCTGTCTTTT
>TRBV6-1|many|.|TRBJ1-2
CASSEGPGPANYGYTF
TGTGCCAGCAGTGAAGGCCCAGGCCCAGCTAACTATGGCTACACCTTC
>TRBV12-5|.|.|TRBJ2-7
CASGLVLPGVNPYEQYF
TGTGCTAGTGGTTTGGTACTCCCCGGAGTAAACCCCTACGAGCAGTACTTC
>TRBV12-3/TRBV12-4|many|TRBD1|TRBJ1-2
CASRLKGAVPLDYGYTF
TGTGCCAGCAGACTGAAGGGGGCTGTCCCCCTGGACTATGGCTACACCTTC
>TRBV6-1|few|.|TRBJ1-3
CASSEGHSGNTIYF
TGTGCCAGCAGTGAAGGACACTCTGGAAACACCATATATTTT
>TRBV4-1|many|.|TRBJ2-4
CASSQDLLGGWNIQYF
TGCGCCAGCAGCCAAGATCTCCTAGGGGGATGGAACATTCAGTACTTC
>TRBV4-2|once|.|TRBJ1-1
CASSQGGGDSVNTEAFF
TGTGCCAGCAGCCAAGGAGGGGGGGATTCTGTGAACACTGAAGCTTTCTTT